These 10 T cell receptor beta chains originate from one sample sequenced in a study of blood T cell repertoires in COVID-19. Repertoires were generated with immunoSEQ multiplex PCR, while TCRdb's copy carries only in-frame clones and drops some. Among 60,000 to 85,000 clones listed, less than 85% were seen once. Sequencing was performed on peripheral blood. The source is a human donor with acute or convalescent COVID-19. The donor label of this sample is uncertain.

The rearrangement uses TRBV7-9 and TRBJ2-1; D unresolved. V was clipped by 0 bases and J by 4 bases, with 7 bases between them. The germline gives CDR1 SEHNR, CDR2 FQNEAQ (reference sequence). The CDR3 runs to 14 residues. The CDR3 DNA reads TGTGCCAGCAGCTTAGCAACCGGTTACAATGAGCAGTTCTTC. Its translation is CASSLATGYNEQFF.

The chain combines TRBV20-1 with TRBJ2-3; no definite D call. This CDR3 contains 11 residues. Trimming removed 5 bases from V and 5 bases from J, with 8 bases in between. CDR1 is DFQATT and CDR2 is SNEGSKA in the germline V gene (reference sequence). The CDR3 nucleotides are TGCAGTGCTCGCGTTTTAGATACGCAGTATTTT. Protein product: CSARVLDTQYF.

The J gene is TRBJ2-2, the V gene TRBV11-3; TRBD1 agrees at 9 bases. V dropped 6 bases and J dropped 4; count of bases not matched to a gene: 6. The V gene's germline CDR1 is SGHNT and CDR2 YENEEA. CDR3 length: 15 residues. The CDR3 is CASRDRGTSTGELFF. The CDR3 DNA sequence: TGTGCCAGCAGGGACAGGGGTACGAGCACCGGGGAGCTGTTTTTT.

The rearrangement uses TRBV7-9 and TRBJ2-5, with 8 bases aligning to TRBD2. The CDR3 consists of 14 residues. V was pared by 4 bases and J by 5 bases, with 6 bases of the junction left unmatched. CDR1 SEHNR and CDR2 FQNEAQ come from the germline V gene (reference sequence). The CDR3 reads CASSSRTSWETQYF. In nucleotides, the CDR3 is TGTGCCAGCAGCTCTCGGACTAGCTGGGAGACCCAGTACTTC.

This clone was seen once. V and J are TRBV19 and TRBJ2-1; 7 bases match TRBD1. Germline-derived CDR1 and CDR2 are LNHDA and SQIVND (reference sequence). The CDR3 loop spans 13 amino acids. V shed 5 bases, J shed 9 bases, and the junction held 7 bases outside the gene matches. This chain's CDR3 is CASSFQGVAEQFF. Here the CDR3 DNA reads TGTGCCAGTAGTTTCCAGGGGGTTGCTGAGCAGTTCTTC.

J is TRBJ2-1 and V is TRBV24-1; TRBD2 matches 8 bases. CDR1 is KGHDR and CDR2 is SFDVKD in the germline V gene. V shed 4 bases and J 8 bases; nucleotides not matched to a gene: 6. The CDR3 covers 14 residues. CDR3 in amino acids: CATSDPGRGYEQFF. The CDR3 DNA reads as TGTGCCACCAGTGACCCCGGGAGGGGCTATGAGCAGTTCTTC.

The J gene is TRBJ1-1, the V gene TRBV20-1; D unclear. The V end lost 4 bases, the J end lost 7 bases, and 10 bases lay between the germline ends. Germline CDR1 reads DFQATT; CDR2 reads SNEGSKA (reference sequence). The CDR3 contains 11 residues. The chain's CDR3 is CSATREIEAFF. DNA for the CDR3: TGCAGTGCTACCCGAGAAATTGAAGCTTTCTTT.

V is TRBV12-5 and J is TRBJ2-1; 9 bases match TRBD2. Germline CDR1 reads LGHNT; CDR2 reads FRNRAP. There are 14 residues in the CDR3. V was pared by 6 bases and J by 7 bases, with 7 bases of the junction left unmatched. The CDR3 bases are TGTGCTAGTGGGATAGCGGGAGCAGCGAATGAGCAGTTCTTC. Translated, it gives CASGIAGAANEQFF.

The CDR3 coding sequence is TGCGCCAGCAGCCAATTCAGGGGTTCCGAGCAGTACTTC. Protein product: CASSQFRGSEQYF. The rearrangement joins TRBV4-3 to TRBJ2-7; possibly TRBD1 for D (6 bases). Germline values: CDR1 LGHNA, CDR2 YSLEER. CDR3 length: 13 amino acids. The ends were cut back, 2 bases at V and 6 bases at J, with 11 bases in the middle.

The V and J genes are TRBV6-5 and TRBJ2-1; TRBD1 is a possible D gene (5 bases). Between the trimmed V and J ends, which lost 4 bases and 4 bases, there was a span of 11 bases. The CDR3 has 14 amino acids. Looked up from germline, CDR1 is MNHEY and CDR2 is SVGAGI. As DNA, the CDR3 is TGTGCCAGCAGTTCCTCACAGGTATACAATGAGCAGTTCTTC. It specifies CASSSSQVYNEQFF.